This T cell receptor (beta chain) was documented in a study of T cells in Graves' hyperthyroidism and ophthalmopathy. Ophthalmopathy patients had Clinical Activity Score at least 3, NOSPECS grade at least 4, duration under 3 months. Amplification targeted TCR beta CDR3 regions from RNA transcripts. The TCR CDR3 was amplified in a first-round RT-PCR using the HTBI primer set. TCRdb analysed the multiplex PCR reads with MiXCR anew, one entry per CDR3 protein. The sample holds roughly 290,000 distinct CDR3 sequences; around 15% are singletons and the top ten take over 50%. CDR1 is LNHDA and CDR2 is SQIVND in the germline V gene (reference sequence). The CDR3 is 16 amino acids. The trim removed 3 bases at V and 6 bases at J, leaving 8 bases unmatched.

Sequencing was done on a sample of blood. J is TRBJ1-5 and V is TRBV19; 10 bases are shared with TRBD1. This sequence originates from an older woman with Graves' ophthalmopathy. The CDR3 DNA follows: TGTGCCAGTAGTATCTCCCGGGACAGGGGAATTCAGCCCCAGCATTTT. Residues: CASSISRDRGIQPQHF.